These 16 T cell receptor beta chains share one sample of origin, sequenced in a study of CD8 T cells in Susac syndrome. Reverse transcription of roughly 0.45 to 1 ug RNA used random hexamers. From the immunoSEQ multiplex PCR reads, TCRdb called clonotypes with MiXCR, one entry per CDR3 protein. Counted here are around 100,000 distinct CDR3 sequences, about 95% occurring once; the ten biggest clones make up 0.3% to 0.35%. Specimen: CD8+ T cells from PBMCs. Receptors originate from a human donor with Susac syndrome.

V usage is TRBV5-1 and J usage is TRBJ1-6, with TRBD1 matching 7 bases. Germline CDR1 and CDR2: SGHRS and YFSETQ. CDR3 size: 17 residues. Germline trimming cut 0 bases from V and 8 bases from J; bases unmatched to any gene: 11. CDR3: CASSLVGRGRLDSPLHF. For the CDR3, the DNA is TGCGCCAGCAGCTTGGTCGGGAGGGGGCGCCTCGATTCACCCCTCCACTTT.

The chain uses TRBV5-1 and TRBJ2-1, with 9 nucleotides matching TRBD2. The germline CDR1 and CDR2 sequences are SGHRS and YFSETQ. V was pared by 1 base and J by 4 bases, with 3 bases of the junction left unmatched. CDR3 length: 15 amino acids. The CDR3 nucleotides are TGCGCCAGCAGCTTGCTTAGCGGGAGTTACAATGAGCAGTTCTTC. This gives the protein CASSLLSGSYNEQFF.

The chain is built from TRBV20-1 and TRBJ2-5, with 9 bases matching TRBD2. The CDR3 totals 16 residues. CDR1 and CDR2 (germline): DFQATT, SNEGSKA (reference sequence). The J segment lost 5 bases and the V segment lost 3 bases, leaving 13 bases of the junction unmatched. The CDR3 nucleotides read TGCAGTGCTAGGCCGCTAGCGGGAAGCCAGGGTGAGACCCAGTACTTC. As protein: CSARPLAGSQGETQYF.

Only a few counts were recorded for this clonotype. V usage is TRBV20-1 and J usage is TRBJ2-5; TRBD2 matches at 7 bases. Germline lookup yields CDR1 DFQATT and CDR2 SNEGSKA (reference sequence). CDR3 size: 13 residues. Trimming at V came to 1 base and at J to 4 bases, leaving 3 bases not matched to a gene. The CDR3 DNA reads TGCAGTGCTAGAGGACTAGCCGCAGAGACCCAGTACTTC. It codes for CSARGLAAETQYF.

The V and J genes are TRBV5-4 and TRBJ2-3; 11 positions match TRBD2. CDR3 length equals 15 residues. With V trimmed by 7 bases and J by 2 bases, 6 bases remained unmatched. Germline V gene lookup returns CDR1 SGHNT and CDR2 YYREEE (reference sequence). CDR3 coding DNA: TGTGCCAGCTCTAGCGGGAGGACCACCACAGATACGCAGTATTTT. It yields the protein CASSSGRTTTDTQYF.

The sample holds one count of this clonotype. The CDR3 coding sequence is TGTGCCAGCAGCCCCGTGGGGAGTAGCATGGGCTACGAGCAGTACTTC. Amino acids: CASSPVGSSMGYEQYF. The chain links TRBV13 to TRBJ2-7, with D possibly being TRBD2 (5 bases). The V gene's germline CDR1 is PRHDT and CDR2 FYEKMQ (reference sequence). V lost 5 bases to trimming and J lost 3 bases, with 20 bases between them. CDR3 size: 16 residues.

CDR3 sequence (DNA): TGCAGTGCTAGGGGGCGAATCTCCTACAATGAGCAGTTCTTC. Encoded protein: CSARGRISYNEQFF. This rearrangement joins TRBV20-1 to TRBJ2-1; possibly TRBD1 for D (5 bases). Germline values: CDR1 DFQATT, CDR2 SNEGSKA (reference sequence). The CDR3 sequence is 14 residues long. V was shortened by 3 bases and J by 0 bases, with 9 bases between the two germline ends.

J is TRBJ1-2 and V is TRBV5-1; D remains ambiguous. The CDR3 is made up of 11 amino acids. Germline CDR1 and CDR2: SGHRS and YFSETQ. Deletions cut 4 bases from V and 7 bases from J, with 8 bases between. CDR3 amino acids: CASSLPGGYTF. CDR3 bases: TGCGCCAGCAGCCTCCCGGGTGGCTACACCTTC.

The chain recombines TRBV27 with TRBJ1-2, with TRBD1 matching over 7 bases. Germline trimming cut 6 bases from V and 5 bases from J; bases unmatched to any gene: 9. Per germline, CDR1 MNHEY and CDR2 SMNVEV (reference sequence). The CDR3 totals 14 residues. The CDR3 here is CASRLGQDGYGYTF. The CDR3 bases are TGTGCCAGCAGACTTGGACAGGATGGGTATGGCTACACCTTC.

The chain carries TRBV3-1 and TRBJ2-2; D is unresolved. The ends were cut back, 0 bases at V and 5 bases at J, with 4 bases in the middle. Germline V gives CDR1 LGHDT, CDR2 YNNKEL (reference sequence). The CDR3 is 13 residues long. The CDR3 DNA sequence: TGTGCCAGCAGCCAAGATCGGACCGGGGAGCTGTTTTTT. Its translation is CASSQDRTGELFF.

The J gene is TRBJ2-7, the V gene TRBV4-1; 9 bases are a match to TRBD2. Germline CDR1 MGHRA, CDR2 YSYEKL. This CDR3 is 14 amino acids long. V gave up 4 bases and J gave up 3 bases; unmatched junction bases: 4. The DNA for the CDR3 is TGCGCCAGCAGCCTCGGGACTAGCTACTACGAGCAGTACTTC. Its translation: CASSLGTSYYEQYF.

This clonotype came up a few times. This chain joins TRBV9 and TRBJ1-1, with D perhaps TRBD1 (5 bases). Germline V gene lookup returns CDR1 SGDLS and CDR2 YYNGEE. V was cut by 3 bases and J by 0 bases, with 6 bases left in between. CDR3 length: 13 residues. The CDR3 here is CASSATVNTEAFF. For the CDR3, the DNA is TGTGCCAGCAGCGCGACAGTGAACACTGAAGCTTTCTTT. Together with reference TRBV9 and TRBJ1-1, the CDR3 gives the full variable domain: DSGVTQTPKHLITATGQRVTLRCSPRSGDLSVYWYQQSLDQGLQFLIQYYNGEERAKGNILERFSAQQFPDLHSELNLSSLELGDSALYFCASSATVNTEAFFGQGTRLTVV.

The rearrangement joins TRBV4-1 to TRBJ1-6; D is unclear. CDR3 length: 14 residues. V was clipped by 6 bases and J by 9 bases, with 15 bases between them. Germline CDR1 and CDR2: MGHRA and YSYEKL. The DNA of the CDR3 is TGCGCCAGCAGTCCGATGGGTGTGGGTTCACCCCTCCACTTT. It yields the protein CASSPMGVGSPLHF.

The chain combines TRBV4-1 with TRBJ2-3; 8 bases line up with TRBD2. Germline V gene sequence: CDR1 MGHRA, CDR2 YSYEKL. CDR3 size: 13 residues. V lost 4 bases, J lost 6 bases, and 3 bases stayed unmatched. The CDR3 coding sequence is TGCGCCAGCAGCCGGACTAGCCTGGATACGCAGTATTTT. This gives the protein CASSRTSLDTQYF.

V is TRBV3-1 and J is TRBJ2-2; D unresolved. V lost 4 bases and J lost 5, with 8 bases in between. In germline, CDR1 is LGHDT, CDR2 YNNKEL (reference sequence). The CDR3 extends over 13 amino acids. For the CDR3, the DNA is TGTGCCAGCAGCCCGGCGTGGACCGGGGAGCTGTTTTTT. It codes for CASSPAWTGELFF.

V usage is TRBV15 and J usage is TRBJ1-5, with no clear D. V was pared by 0 bases and J by 0 bases, with 6 bases between. CDR3 length: 15 amino acids. Germline CDR1 is LNHNV and CDR2 is YYDKDF (reference sequence). The CDR3 loop is CATSRDGDSNQPQHF. The CDR3, as DNA: TGTGCCACCAGCAGAGATGGCGATAGCAATCAGCCCCAGCATTTT.